The rows below give T cell receptor beta chains drawn from one sample of a study of blood T cells in healthy people across ages. TCRdb processed the 5' RACE reads anew with MiXCR; each CDR3 protein has one entry. The sample has some 760,000 distinct CDR3 sequences, 20% to 25% seen once. Another study also made use of these data, one on T cells of mothers and their children.

Sample: blood. The receptor set was obtained from a boy between 10 and 17 years old in good health. Both conserved end residues are part of each CDR3. The order of the fields is clone size, J gene, V gene, CDR3 protein. Expanded clones are given a class, and other clones once, few, many or no size at all.

size: -; J: TRBJ1-1; V: TRBV5-6; CDR3: CASRKQGYQIKAFF
size: -; J: TRBJ2-7; V: TRBV20-1; CDR3: CSARLLPYEQYF
size: many; J: TRBJ1-2; V: TRBV2; CDR3: CASSDRVGYTF
size: few; J: TRBJ1-2; V: TRBV7-9; CDR3: CASSLLSQGNGYTF
size: -; J: TRBJ2-4; V: TRBV28; CDR3: CASSFFSGGLGKNIQYF
size: few; J: TRBJ2-5; V: TRBV9; CDR3: CASSAERMETQYF
size: -; J: TRBJ2-1; V: TRBV2; CDR3: CAENRDLLLNEQFF
size: -; J: TRBJ2-7; V: TRBV29-1; CDR3: CSVRQGDEQYF
size: -; J: TRBJ2-6; V: TRBV11-2; CDR3: CASSLDRFSWANVLTF
size: few; J: TRBJ2-7; V: TRBV28; CDR3: CANSLANGPYEQYF
size: -; J: -; V: TRBV28; CDR3: CASSWKPDPYEQYF
size: -; J: TRBJ2-7; V: TRBV10-3; CDR3: CAISDIVRSYEQYF
size: many; J: TRBJ1-1; V: TRBV7-2; CDR3: CASSFTQGLNTEAFF
size: -; J: TRBJ2-7; V: TRBV6-1; CDR3: CASSQGGTRTYEQYF
size: few; J: TRBJ1-3; V: TRBV6-5; CDR3: CARSYSRDSSGNTIYF
size: few; J: TRBJ1-2; V: TRBV9; CDR3: CASSAPRGLRYGYTF
size: few; J: -; V: TRBV28; CDR3: CASSLSRASGEQYF
size: -; J: TRBJ2-3; V: TRBV11-2; CDR3: CASSLDGGGITDTQYF
size: few; J: TRBJ1-1; V: TRBV3-1; CDR3: CASSRWPEAFF
size: -; J: TRBJ1-1; V: TRBV4-3; CDR3: CASSQARRGEAFF
size: -; J: TRBJ2-2; V: TRBV27; CDR3: CASSPQGMAGELFF
size: -; J: TRBJ2-3; V: TRBV20-1; CDR3: CSGGDTDTQYF
size: many; J: TRBJ2-7; V: TRBV20-1; CDR3: CSARDLPGDRPYEQYF
size: few; J: TRBJ2-7; V: TRBV6-2/TRBV6-3; CDR3: CASRSLQELWSSYEQYF
size: few; J: TRBJ1-2; V: TRBV3-1; CDR3: CASSHGDRGSNYGYTF
size: -; J: TRBJ2-1; V: TRBV12-3/TRBV12-4; CDR3: CASSPPDRGNHNEQFF
size: -; J: TRBJ1-1; V: TRBV6-5; CDR3: CASRRDRRVNTEAFF
size: -; J: TRBJ2-7; V: TRBV6-6; CDR3: CASSYMRGYEQYF
size: -; J: TRBJ2-7; V: TRBV15; CDR3: CATSRLAEGNFYEQYF
size: -; J: TRBJ2-3; V: TRBV28; CDR3: CASRPQTSGMGTQYF
size: few; J: TRBJ1-2; V: TRBV19; CDR3: CASSGQAIGYGYTF
size: few; J: TRBJ2-5; V: TRBV6-6; CDR3: CASAGVSSGRLIETQYF
size: -; J: -; V: TRBV20-1; CDR3: CSASDSSGTYEQYF
size: -; J: -; V: TRBV19; CDR3: CATSTSGSYEQYF
size: -; J: TRBJ1-1; V: TRBV18; CDR3: CASSSDINTEAFF
size: few; J: TRBJ1-2; V: TRBV29-1; CDR3: CSVEGQGAYYGYTF
size: -; J: TRBJ1-1; V: TRBV29-1; CDR3: CSVEEDTVNTEAFF
size: -; J: TRBJ2-7; V: TRBV7-6; CDR3: CASSLTAAGSSYEQYF
size: -; J: TRBJ1-4; V: TRBV19; CDR3: CASRGANEKLFF
size: -; J: -; V: TRBV4-2; CDR3: CASSPDVWRGDYNEQFF
size: few; J: TRBJ1-1; V: TRBV7-2; CDR3: CASSLGQSQAFF
size: few; J: TRBJ2-2; V: TRBV20-1; CDR3: CSARPGTANTGELFF
size: -; J: TRBJ2-7; V: TRBV2; CDR3: CASLGLKLRDYEQYF
size: many; J: TRBJ1-2; V: TRBV9; CDR3: CASSPGTGGNYGYTF
size: few; J: TRBJ1-5; V: TRBV12-3/TRBV12-4; CDR3: CASSLRASNQPQHF
size: -; J: TRBJ2-5; V: TRBV7-2; CDR3: CASSTGTSGVYQETQYF
size: -; J: TRBJ2-4; V: TRBV12-3/TRBV12-4; CDR3: CASSIAGSKNIQYF
size: few; J: TRBJ2-3; V: TRBV2; CDR3: CASRGAYDTQYF
size: -; J: TRBJ1-5; V: TRBV28; CDR3: CASSSPGAPSNQPQHF
size: -; J: TRBJ2-1; V: TRBV4-1; CDR3: CASRNQGGNEQFF
size: -; J: -; V: TRBV19; CDR3: CASSIGSGRARNEQFF
size: few; J: TRBJ2-7; V: TRBV7-2; CDR3: CASSRGIYVDEQYF
size: -; J: TRBJ1-4; V: TRBV19; CDR3: CASSISGFNEKLFF
size: few; J: TRBJ2-3; V: TRBV10-3; CDR3: CAHAEGHQSTDAQYF
size: -; J: TRBJ2-5; V: TRBV7-2; CDR3: CASSRNLAVQETQYF
size: -; J: TRBJ1-2; V: TRBV27; CDR3: CASSLPGGSGYTF
size: many; J: TRBJ2-1; V: TRBV12-3/TRBV12-4; CDR3: CASSLPPPGESYNEQFF